The T cell receptor (beta chain) under discussion was sequenced for a study of cytomegalovirus exposure and HLA in healthy donors. This CDR3 spans 13 amino acids. CDR1 and CDR2 from the germline V gene are MNHNS and SASEGT. Trimming took off 7 bases at V and 1 base at J, with 11 bases between the two ends. Sequenced by immunoSEQ multiplex PCR; TCRdb stores in-frame clones only, minus some. The table lists about 64,000 clones, roughly 94% of them singletons. Study-level findings and limits: Listed as cytomegalovirus-associated were over 150 TCR beta chains.

A remark on this clone: Antigen unknown.

The TCR originated in a woman younger than 30 in good health and CMV-seropositive. This chain connects TRBV6-1 to TRBJ2-7, with D possibly being TRBD1 (5 bases). Sequencing was done on a sample of PBMCs. The CDR3, as DNA: TGTGCCAGCACCCAGGGATCGTCCTACGAGCAGTACTTC. Translation: CASTQGSSYEQYF.